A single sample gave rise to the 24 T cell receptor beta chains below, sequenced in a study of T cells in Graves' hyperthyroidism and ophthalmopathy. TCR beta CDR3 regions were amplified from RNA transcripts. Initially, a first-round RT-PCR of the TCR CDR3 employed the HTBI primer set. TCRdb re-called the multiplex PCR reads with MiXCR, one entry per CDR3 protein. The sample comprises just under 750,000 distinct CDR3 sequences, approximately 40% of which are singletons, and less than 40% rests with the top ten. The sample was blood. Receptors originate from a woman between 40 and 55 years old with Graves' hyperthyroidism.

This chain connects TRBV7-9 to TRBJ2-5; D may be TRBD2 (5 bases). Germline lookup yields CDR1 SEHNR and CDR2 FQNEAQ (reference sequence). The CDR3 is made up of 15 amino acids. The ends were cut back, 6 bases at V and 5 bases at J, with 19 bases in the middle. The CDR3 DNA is TGTGCCAGCAGACATGAGGCCGGGGAAGGGGAGACCCAGTACTTC. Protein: CASRHEAGEGETQYF.

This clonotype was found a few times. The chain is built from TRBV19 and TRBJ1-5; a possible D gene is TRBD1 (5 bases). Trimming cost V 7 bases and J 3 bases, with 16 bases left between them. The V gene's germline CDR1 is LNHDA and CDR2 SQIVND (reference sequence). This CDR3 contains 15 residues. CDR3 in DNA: TGTGCCAGTACCAGCGGGGCAGACCCCAATCAGCCCCAGCATTTT. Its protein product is CASTSGADPNQPQHF.

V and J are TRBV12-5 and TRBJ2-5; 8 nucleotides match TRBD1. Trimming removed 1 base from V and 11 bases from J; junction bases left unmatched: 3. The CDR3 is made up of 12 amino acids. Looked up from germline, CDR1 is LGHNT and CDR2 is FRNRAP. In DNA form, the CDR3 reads TGTGCTAGTGGTTTGGGACAGGGGCTTCAGTACTTC. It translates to CASGLGQGLQYF.

The CDR3 coding sequence is TGTGCCAGCAGCTTGACAAGGTTCCAGCTGACATCCTACGAGCAGTACTTC. It specifies CASSLTRFQLTSYEQYF. The chain combines TRBV5-6 with TRBJ2-7; D unclear. Trimming shortened V by 1 base and J by 1 base, and 18 bases separated the two germline ends. Germline values: CDR1 SGHDT, CDR2 YYEEEE. The CDR3 has 17 amino acids.

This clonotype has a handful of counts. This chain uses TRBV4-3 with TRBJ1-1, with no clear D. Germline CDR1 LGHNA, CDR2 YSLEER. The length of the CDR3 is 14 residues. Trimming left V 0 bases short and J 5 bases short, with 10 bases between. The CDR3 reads CASSQDTVGTEAFF. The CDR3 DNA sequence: TGCGCCAGCAGCCAAGATACGGTGGGGACTGAAGCTTTCTTT.

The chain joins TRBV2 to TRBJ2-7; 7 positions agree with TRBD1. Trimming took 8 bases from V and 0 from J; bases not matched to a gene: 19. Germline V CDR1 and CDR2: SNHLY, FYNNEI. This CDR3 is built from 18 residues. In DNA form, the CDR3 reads TGTGCCAGCGGCCGGAGGACAGGACGGCGCCTTGACTCCTACGAGCAGTACTTC. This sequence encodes CASGRRTGRRLDSYEQYF. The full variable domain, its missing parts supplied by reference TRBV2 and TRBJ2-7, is EPEVTQTPSHQVTQMGQEVILRCVPISNHLYFYWYRQILGQKVEFLVSFYNNEISEKSEIFDDQFSVERPDGSNFTLKIRSTKLEDSAMYFCASGRRTGRRLDSYEQYFGPGTRLTVT.

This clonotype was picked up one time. DNA for the CDR3: TGTGCCAGCAGAAATACCGGGACAGGGGCCACGAGGCAGTACTTC. It yields the protein CASRNTGTGATRQYF. The chain links TRBV2 to TRBJ2-7; 10 bases match TRBD1. CDR3 size: 15 residues. V was pared by 6 bases and J by 9 bases, with 14 bases of the junction left unmatched. Germline V gene sequence: CDR1 SNHLY, CDR2 FYNNEI.

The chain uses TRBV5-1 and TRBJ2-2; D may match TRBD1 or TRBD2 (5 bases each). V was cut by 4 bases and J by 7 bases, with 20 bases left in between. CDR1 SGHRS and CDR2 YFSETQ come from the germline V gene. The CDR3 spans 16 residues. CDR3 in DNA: TGCGCCAGCAGCCAGGGACGGCGGTTGGATGGCGGGGAGCTGTTTTTT. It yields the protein CASSQGRRLDGGELFF. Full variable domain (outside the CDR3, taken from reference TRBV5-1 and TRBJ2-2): KAGVTQTPRYLIKTRGQQVTLSCSPISGHRSVSWYQQTPGQGLQFLFEYFSETQRNKGNFPGRFSGRQFSNSRSEMNVSTLELGDSALYLCASSQGRRLDGGELFFGEGSRLTVL.

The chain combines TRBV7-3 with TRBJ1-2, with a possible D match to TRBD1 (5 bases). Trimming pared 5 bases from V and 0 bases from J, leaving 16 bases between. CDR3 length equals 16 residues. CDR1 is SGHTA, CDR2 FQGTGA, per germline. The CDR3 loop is CASSQHIRVPNYGYTF. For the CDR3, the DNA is TGTGCCAGCAGCCAACATATCAGGGTCCCTAACTATGGCTACACCTTC.

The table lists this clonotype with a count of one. The CDR3 is CASSLQTTGQPQHF. CDR3 bases: TGTGCCAGCAGCTTACAGACGACAGGGCAGCCCCAGCATTTT. The J gene is TRBJ1-5, the V gene TRBV12-3 or TRBV12-4; TRBD1 matches at 7 bases. V lost 6 bases, J lost 7 bases, and 9 bases stayed unmatched. CDR3 length: 14 residues.

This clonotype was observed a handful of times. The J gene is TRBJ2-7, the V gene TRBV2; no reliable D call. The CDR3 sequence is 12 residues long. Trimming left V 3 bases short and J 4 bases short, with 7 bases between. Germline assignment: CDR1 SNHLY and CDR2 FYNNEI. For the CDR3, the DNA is TGTGCCAGCAGTGATTCTGGGTACGAGCAGTACTTC. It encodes CASSDSGYEQYF.

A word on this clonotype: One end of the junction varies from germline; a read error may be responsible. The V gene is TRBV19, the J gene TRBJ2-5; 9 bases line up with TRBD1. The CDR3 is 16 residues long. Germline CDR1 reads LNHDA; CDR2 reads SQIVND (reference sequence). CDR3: CVSSPRGTGLRETQYF. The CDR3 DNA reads TGTGTCAGTAGTCCAAGGGGGACAGGGTTAAGAGAGACCCAGTACTTC.

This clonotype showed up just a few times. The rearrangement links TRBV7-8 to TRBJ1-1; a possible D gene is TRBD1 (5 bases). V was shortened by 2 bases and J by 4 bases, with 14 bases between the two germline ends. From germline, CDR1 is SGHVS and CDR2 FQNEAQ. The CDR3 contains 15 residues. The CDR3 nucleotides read TGTGCCAGCAGCTTACTAGGGGCTGGGTTCACTGAAGCTTTCTTT. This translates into CASSLLGAGFTEAFF.

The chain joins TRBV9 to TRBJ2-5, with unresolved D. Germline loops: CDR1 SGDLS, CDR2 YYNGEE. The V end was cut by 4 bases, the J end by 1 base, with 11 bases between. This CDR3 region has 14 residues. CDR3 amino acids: CASSQLVIQETQYF. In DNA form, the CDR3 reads TGTGCCAGCAGCCAATTGGTCATCCAAGAGACCCAGTACTTC.

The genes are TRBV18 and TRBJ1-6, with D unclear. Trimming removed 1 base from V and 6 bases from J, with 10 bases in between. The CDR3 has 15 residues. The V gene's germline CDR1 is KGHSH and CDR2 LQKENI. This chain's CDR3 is CASSPRTVANSPLHF. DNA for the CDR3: TGTGCCAGCTCACCACGAACGGTGGCTAATTCACCCCTCCACTTT.

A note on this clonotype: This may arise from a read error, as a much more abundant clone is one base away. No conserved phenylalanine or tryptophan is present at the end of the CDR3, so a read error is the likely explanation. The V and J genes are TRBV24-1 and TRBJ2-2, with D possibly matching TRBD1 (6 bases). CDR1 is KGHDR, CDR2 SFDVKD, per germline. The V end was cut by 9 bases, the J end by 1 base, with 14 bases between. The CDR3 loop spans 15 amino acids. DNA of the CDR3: TGTGCCACCCAGACCTTGACAGGGAACACCGGGGAGCTGTTTTTG. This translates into CATQTLTGNTGELFL.

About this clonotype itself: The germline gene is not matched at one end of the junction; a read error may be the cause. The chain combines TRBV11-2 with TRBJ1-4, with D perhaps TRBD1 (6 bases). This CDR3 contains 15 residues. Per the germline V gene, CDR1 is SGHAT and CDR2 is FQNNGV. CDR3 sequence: CASRLGGGGQEKLFF. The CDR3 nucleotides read TGTGCCAGCAGGTTAGGGGGGGGAGGACAGGAAAAACTGTTTTTT.

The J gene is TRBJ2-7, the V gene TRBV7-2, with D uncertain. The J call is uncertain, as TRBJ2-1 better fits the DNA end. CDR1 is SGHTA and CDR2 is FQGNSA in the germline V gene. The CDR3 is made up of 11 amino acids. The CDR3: CASSLTYEQFF. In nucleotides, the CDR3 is TGTGCCAGCAGCTTAACTTACGAGCAGTTCTTC.

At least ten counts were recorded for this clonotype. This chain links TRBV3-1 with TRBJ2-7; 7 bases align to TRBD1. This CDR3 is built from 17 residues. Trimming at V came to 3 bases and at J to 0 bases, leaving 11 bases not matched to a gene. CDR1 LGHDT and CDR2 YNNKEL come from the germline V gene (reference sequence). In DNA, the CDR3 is TGTGCCAGCAGCCACAGATGGGACAGACCCCTCTCCTACGAGCAGTACTTC. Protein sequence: CASSHRWDRPLSYEQYF.

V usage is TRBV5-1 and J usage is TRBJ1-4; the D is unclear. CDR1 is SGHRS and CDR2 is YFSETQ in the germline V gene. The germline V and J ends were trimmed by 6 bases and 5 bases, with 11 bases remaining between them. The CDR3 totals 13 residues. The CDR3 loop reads CASTLMGNEKLFF. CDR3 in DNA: TGCGCCAGCACCCTCATGGGGAATGAAAAACTGTTTTTT.

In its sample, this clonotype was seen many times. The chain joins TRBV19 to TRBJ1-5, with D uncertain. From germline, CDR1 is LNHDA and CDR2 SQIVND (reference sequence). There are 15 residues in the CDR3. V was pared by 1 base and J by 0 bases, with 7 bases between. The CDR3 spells CASSIGGYSNQPQHF. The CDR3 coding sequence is TGTGCCAGTAGTATAGGGGGTTATAGCAATCAGCCCCAGCATTTT. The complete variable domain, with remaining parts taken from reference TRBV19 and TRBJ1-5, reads DGGITQSPKYLFRKEGQNVTLSCEQNLNHDAMYWYRQDPGQGLRLIYYSQIVNDFQKGDIAEGYSVSREKKESFPLTVTSAQKNPTAFYLCASSIGGYSNQPQHFGDGTRLSIL.

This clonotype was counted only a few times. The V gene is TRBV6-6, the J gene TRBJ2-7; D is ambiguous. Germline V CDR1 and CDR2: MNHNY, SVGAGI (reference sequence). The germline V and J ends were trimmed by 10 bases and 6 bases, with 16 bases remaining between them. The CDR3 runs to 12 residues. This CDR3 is CATRWGSGEQYF. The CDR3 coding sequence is TGTGCCACCAGGTGGGGTTCCGGCGAGCAGTACTTC.

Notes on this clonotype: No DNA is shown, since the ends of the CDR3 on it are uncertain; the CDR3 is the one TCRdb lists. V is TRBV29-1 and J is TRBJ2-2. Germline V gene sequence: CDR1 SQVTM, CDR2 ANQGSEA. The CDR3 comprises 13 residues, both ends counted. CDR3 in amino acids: CSVEGATPGSCFF.

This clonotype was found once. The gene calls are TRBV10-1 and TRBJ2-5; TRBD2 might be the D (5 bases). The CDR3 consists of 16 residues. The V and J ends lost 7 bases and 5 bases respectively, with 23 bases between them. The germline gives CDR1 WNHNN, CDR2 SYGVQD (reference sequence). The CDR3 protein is CASIPDGLTGGETQYF. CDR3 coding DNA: TGCGCCAGCATTCCGGACGGACTGACCGGTGGGGAGACCCAGTACTTC.